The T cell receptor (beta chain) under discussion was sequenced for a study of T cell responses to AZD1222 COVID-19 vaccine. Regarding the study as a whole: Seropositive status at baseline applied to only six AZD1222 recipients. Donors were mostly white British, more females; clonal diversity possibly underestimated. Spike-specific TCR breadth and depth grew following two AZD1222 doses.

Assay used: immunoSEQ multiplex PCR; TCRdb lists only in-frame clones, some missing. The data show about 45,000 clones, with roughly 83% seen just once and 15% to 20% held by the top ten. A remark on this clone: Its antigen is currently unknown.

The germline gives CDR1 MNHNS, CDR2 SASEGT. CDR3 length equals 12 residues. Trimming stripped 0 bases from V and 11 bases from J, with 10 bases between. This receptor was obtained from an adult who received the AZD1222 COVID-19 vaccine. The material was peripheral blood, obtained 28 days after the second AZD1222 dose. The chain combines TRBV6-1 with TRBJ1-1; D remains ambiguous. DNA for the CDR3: TGTGCCAGCAGTGAAGCGCGAGGCGTTGCTTTCTTT. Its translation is CASSEARGVAFF.